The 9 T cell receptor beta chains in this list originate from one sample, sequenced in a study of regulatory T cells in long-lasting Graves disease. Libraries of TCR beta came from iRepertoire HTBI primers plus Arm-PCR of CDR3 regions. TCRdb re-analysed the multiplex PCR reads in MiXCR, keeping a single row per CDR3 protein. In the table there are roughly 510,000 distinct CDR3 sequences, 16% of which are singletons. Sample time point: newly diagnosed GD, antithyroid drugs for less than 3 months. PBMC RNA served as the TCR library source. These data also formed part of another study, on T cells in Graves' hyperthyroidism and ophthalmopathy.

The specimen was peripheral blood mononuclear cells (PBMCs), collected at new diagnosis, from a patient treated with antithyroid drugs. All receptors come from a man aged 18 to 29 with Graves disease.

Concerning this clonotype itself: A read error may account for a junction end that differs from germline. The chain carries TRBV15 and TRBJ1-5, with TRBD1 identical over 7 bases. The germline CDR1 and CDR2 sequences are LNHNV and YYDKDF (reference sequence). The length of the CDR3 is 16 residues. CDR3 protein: CATSDRTGYSNQHQHF. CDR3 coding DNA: TGTGCCACCAGCGACCGGACAGGTTATAGCAATCAGCACCAGCATTTT.

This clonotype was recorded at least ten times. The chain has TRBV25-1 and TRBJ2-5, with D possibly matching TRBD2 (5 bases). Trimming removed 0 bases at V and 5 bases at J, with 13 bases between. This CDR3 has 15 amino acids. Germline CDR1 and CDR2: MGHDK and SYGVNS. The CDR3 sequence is CASSEYTGNRETQYF. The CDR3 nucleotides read TGTGCCAGCAGTGAATATACGGGGAATAGGGAGACCCAGTACTTC.

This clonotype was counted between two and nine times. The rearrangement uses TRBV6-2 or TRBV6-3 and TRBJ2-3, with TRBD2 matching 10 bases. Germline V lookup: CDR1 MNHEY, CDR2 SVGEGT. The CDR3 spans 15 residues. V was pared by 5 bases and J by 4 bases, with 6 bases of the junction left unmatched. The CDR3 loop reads CASSEASGSSDTQYF. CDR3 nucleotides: TGTGCCAGCAGTGAGGCTAGCGGGAGTTCAGATACGCAGTATTTT.

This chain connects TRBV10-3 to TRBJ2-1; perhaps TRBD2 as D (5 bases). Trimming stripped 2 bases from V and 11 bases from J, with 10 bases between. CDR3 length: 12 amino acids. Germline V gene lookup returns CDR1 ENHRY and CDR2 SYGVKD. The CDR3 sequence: CAISETVAQQFF. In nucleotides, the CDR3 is TGTGCCATCAGTGAGACGGTAGCGCAGCAGTTCTTC.

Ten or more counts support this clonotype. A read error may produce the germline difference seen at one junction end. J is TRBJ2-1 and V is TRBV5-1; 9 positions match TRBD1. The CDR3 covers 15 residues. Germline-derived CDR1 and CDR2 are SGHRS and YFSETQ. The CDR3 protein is CASSPGTGSYNEQFF. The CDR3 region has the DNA TGTGCCAGCAGTCCCGGGACAGGGTCCTACAATGAGCAGTTCTTC.

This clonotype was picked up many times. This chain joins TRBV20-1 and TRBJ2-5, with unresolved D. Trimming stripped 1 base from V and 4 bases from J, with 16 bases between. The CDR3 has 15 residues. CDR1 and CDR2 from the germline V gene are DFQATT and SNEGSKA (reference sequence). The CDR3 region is CSARVPATSPETQYF. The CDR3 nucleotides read TGCAGTGCTAGAGTGCCGGCGACAAGCCCAGAGACCCAGTACTTC.

The CDR3 DNA reads as TGCAGTGCTAGAGTCCCAGGGAGTACAAGCAATCAGCCCCAGCATTTT. Its protein product is CSARVPGSTSNQPQHF. This rearrangement joins TRBV20-1 to TRBJ1-5; D may be TRBD1 (5 bases). The CDR3 loop spans 16 amino acids. Germline V gene lookup returns CDR1 DFQATT and CDR2 SNEGSKA (reference sequence). The ends were cut back, 1 base at V and 1 base at J, with 14 bases in the middle.

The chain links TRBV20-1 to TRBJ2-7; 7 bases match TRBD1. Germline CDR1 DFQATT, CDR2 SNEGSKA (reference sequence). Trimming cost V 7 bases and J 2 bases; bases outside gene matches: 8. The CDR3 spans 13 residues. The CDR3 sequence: CSGGQGEPYEQYF. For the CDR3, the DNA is TGCAGTGGGGGCCAGGGGGAACCCTACGAGCAGTACTTC.

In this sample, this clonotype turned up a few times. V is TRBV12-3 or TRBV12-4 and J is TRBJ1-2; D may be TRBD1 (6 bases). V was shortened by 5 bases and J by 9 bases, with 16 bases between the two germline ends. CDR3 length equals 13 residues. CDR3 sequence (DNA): TGTGCCAGCAGTCCTGGGGGAGGGGGGAGCTACACCTTC. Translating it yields CASSPGGGGSYTF.